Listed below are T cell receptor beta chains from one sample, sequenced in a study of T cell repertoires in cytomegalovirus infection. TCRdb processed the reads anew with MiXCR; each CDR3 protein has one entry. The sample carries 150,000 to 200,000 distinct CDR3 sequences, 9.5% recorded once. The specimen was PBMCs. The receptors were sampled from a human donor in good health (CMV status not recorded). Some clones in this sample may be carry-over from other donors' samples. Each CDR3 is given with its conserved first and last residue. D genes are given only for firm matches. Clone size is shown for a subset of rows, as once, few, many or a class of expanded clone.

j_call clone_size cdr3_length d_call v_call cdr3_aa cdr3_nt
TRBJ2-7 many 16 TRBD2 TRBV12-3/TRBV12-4 CASTLGLAGIPYEQYF TGTGCCAGCACCCTTGGACTAGCGGGGATCCCCTACGAGCAGTACTTC
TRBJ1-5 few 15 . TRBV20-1 CSARARVLGNQPQHF TGCAGTGCTAGAGCAAGGGTACTTGGCAATCAGCCCCAGCATTTT
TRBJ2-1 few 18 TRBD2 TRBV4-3 CASSPKKVGLAGYNEQFF TGCGCCAGCAGCCCAAAAAAGGTTGGACTAGCGGGATACAATGAGCAGTTCTTC
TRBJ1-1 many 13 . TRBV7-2 CASSLVKNTEAFF TGTGCCAGCAGCTTAGTAAAGAACACTGAAGCTTTCTTT
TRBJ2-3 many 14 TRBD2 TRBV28 CASSKRGGTDTQYF TGTGCCAGCAGTAAGCGGGGGGGCACAGATACGCAGTATTTT
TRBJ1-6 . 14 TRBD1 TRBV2 CASSATGDHSPLHF TGTGCCAGCAGCGCGACAGGGGACCACTCACCCCTCCACTTT
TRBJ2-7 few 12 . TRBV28 CASGVSTYEQYF TGTGCCAGTGGGGTCAGTACCTACGAGCAGTACTTC
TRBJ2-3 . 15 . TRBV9 CASSPVGIITDTQYF TGTGCCAGCAGCCCCGTTGGGATAATCACAGATACGCAGTATTTT
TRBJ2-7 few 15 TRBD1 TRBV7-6 CASSFPGQGSYEQYF TGTGCCAGCAGCTTTCCGGGACAGGGGTCCTACGAGCAGTACTTC
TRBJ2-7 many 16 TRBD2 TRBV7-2 CASSLGWGGGGYEQYF TGTGCCAGCAGCTTGGGATGGGGCGGGGGGGGGTACGAGCAGTACTTC
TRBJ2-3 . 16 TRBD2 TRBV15 CATDTGTSAGTDTQYF TGTGCCACCGACACCGGGACTAGCGCCGGGACAGATACGCAGTATTTT
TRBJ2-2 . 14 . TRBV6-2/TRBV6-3 CASSYAGTTGELFF TGTGCCAGCAGTTACGCGGGGACCACCGGGGAGCTGTTTTTT
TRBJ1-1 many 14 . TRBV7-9 CASSLALGDTEAFF TGTGCCAGCAGCTTAGCTCTCGGAGACACTGAAGCTTTCTTT
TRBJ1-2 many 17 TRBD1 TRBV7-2 CASSRPGTGVGDYGYTF TGTGCCAGCAGCCGCCCCGGGACAGGGGTAGGTGACTATGGCTACACCTTC
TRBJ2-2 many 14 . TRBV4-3 CASSQIPGTGELFF TGCGCCAGCAGCCAAATTCCAGGCACCGGGGAGCTGTTTTTT
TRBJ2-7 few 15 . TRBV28 CASSLVFGLWGEQYF TGTGCCAGCAGTTTGGTTTTTGGCCTATGGGGTGAGCAGTACTTC
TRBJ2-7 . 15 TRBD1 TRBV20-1 CSADIRQGVSYEQYF TGCAGTGCGGATATTAGACAGGGGGTTTCGTACGAGCAGTACTTC
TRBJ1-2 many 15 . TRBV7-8 CASSLVPGADYGYTF TGTGCCAGCAGCTTAGTACCGGGGGCAGACTATGGCTACACCTTC
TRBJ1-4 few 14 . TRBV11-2 CASRTTATNEKLFF TGTGCCAGCAGGACCACAGCAACTAATGAAAAACTGTTTTTT
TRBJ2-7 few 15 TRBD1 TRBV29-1 CSVYSRQGARDEQYF TGCAGCGTTTATAGCCGACAGGGGGCACGGGACGAGCAGTACTTC
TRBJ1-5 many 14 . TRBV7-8 CASSLAGAGQPQHF TGTGCCAGCAGCTTAGCGGGGGCAGGCCAGCCCCAGCATTTT
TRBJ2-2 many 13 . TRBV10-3 CAISDEFTGELFF TGTGCCATCAGTGATGAATTCACCGGGGAGCTGTTTTTT
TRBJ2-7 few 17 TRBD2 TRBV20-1 CSARATLGSGGAGEQYF TGCAGTGCTAGAGCCACCCTTGGAAGCGGGGGGGCCGGCGAGCAGTACTTC
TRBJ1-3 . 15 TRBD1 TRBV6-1 CASSVQGATGNTIYF TGTGCCAGCAGTGTACAGGGGGCTACTGGAAACACCATATATTTT
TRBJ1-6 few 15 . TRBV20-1 CSARVKRQGGSPLHF TGCAGTGCTAGAGTTAAGAGGCAGGGAGGCTCACCCCTCCACTTT
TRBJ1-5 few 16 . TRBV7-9 CASSCRQPLSNQPQHF TGTGCCAGCAGCTGCCGACAGCCTCTTAGCAATCAGCCCCAGCATTTT
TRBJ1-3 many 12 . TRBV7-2 CASTASGNTIYF TGTGCCAGCACAGCCTCTGGAAACACCATATATTTT
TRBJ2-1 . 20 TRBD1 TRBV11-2 CASSSLGDRGLRGTYNEQFF TGTGCCAGCAGCTCCCTTGGGGACAGGGGGCTAAGAGGGACCTACAATGAGCAGTTCTTC
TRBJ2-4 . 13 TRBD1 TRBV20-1 CSATGTGLHIQYF TGCAGTGCTACCGGGACAGGGCTGCACATTCAGTACTTC
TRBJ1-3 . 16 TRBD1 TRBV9 CASSDRDRGTGNTIYF TGTGCCAGCAGCGACCGGGACAGGGGAACCGGAAACACCATATATTTT
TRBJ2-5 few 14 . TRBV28 CASSLRGGLKTQYF TGTGCCAGCAGTTTGCGGGGAGGATTGAAGACCCAGTACTTC
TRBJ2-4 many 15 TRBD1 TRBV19 CASSTRTGTKNIQYF TGTGCCAGTAGTACCAGGACAGGGACCAAAAACATTCAGTACTTC
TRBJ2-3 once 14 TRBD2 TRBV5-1 CTSRLAGETDTQYF TGCACCAGCCGACTAGCGGGAGAAACAGATACGCAGTATTTT
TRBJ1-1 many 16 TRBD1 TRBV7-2 CASSLYGTELNTEAFF TGTGCCAGCAGCTTATACGGGACAGAGTTGAACACTGAAGCTTTCTTT
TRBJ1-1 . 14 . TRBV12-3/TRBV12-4 CASSSRSGGTEAFF TGTGCCAGCAGTTCTCGGAGTGGGGGCACTGAAGCTTTCTTT
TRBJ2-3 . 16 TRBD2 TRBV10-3 CAISLLAGASTDTQYF TGTGCCATCAGCCTACTAGCGGGGGCCAGCACAGATACGCAGTATTTT
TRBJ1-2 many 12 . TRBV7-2 CASSLEGNGYTF TGTGCCAGCAGCTTAGAAGGGAATGGCTACACCTTC
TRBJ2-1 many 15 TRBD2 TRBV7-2 CASSPSGSRDNEQFF TGTGCCAGCAGCCCCAGCGGGAGCAGGGACAATGAGCAGTTCTTC
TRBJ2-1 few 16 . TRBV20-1 CSARVPWSGDYNEQFF TGCAGTGCTAGAGTTCCTTGGTCAGGGGATTACAATGAGCAGTTCTTC
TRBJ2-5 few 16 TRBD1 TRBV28 CASSPNSDRDRETQYF TGTGCCAGCAGTCCGAACTCGGACAGGGATCGAGAGACCCAGTACTTC
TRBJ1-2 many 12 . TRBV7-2 CASSQETYGYTF TGTGCCAGCAGCCAGGAGACCTATGGCTACACCTTC
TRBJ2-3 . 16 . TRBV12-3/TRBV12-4 CASSILLQTRGDTQYF TGTGCCAGCAGTATCCTCCTACAGACACGAGGAGATACGCAGTATTTT
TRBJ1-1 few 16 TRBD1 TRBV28 CASSLFEGQGVTEAFF TGTGCCAGCAGTTTATTTGAGGGACAGGGGGTGACTGAAGCTTTCTTT
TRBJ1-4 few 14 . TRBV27 CASRSDSSNEKLFF TGTGCCAGCAGATCTGACAGTTCTAATGAAAAACTGTTTTTT
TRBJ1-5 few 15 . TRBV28 CASSFWDTSNQPQHF TGTGCCAGCAGTTTCTGGGACACCAGCAATCAGCCCCAGCATTTT
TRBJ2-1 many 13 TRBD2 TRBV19 CASNQREYSEQFF TGTGCCAGTAACCAGCGGGAATATAGTGAGCAGTTCTTC
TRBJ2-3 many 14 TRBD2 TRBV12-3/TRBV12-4 CASSNSGNTDTQYF TGTGCCAGCAGCAATAGCGGGAACACAGATACGCAGTATTTT
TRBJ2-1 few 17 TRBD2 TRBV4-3 CASSQAAGGSPRNEQFF TGCGCCAGCAGCCAAGCGGCCGGCGGGAGTCCCCGCAATGAGCAGTTCTTC
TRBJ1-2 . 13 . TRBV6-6 CASSYSSAYGYTF TGTGCCAGCAGTTACTCCTCGGCCTATGGCTACACCTTC
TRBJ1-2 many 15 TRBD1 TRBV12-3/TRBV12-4 CASSSTMDRRYGYTF TGTGCCAGCAGTTCTACAATGGACAGGCGGTATGGCTACACCTTC
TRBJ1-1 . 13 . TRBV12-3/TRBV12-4 CASSFRVDTEAFF TGTGCCAGCAGTTTCAGGGTTGACACTGAAGCTTTCTTT
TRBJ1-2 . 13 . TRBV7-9 CASSTDRRYGYTF TGTGCCAGCAGCACGGACAGACGCTATGGCTACACCTTC
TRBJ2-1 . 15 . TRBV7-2 CASSLALGPLNEQFF TGTGCCAGCAGCTTAGCGTTGGGTCCCCTCAATGAGCAGTTCTTC
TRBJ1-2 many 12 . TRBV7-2 CASSLFTYGYTF TGTGCCAGCAGCTTATTTACCTATGGCTACACCTTC